Listed here are 32 T cell receptor beta chains from one sample, sequenced in a study of T cell repertoires in cytomegalovirus infection (dated by TCRdb to between 2017 and 2020). TCRdb names Illumina HiSeq 1500 as the instrument used. TCRdb reanalyzed the raw reads on its own, using fastp at Q25 for trimming and MiXCR for clone calling, and kept in-frame beta chains. Each entry is one CDR3 protein sequence, shown with its most common DNA and genes. Present in this sample are approximately 340,000 distinct CDR3 sequences, around 29% of which were seen just once. The biggest ten clones account for 15% to 25% of the sample. Their recognized antigens are unknown. The treatment or condition label corresponds to: in vitro stimulation with specific CMV peptide epitopes to enrich CMV-specific T cells. Here the sequenced sample was cultured PBMCs, taken from culture after CMV antigen stimulation. Source of these receptors: a human donor in good health (CMV status not recorded). Some clones in this sample may be carry-over from other donors' samples.

This chain uses TRBV7-3 with TRBJ2-7, with a weak D call TRBD1 (6 bases). CDR3 length equals 14 residues. Germline CDR1 SGHTA, CDR2 FQGTGA. The V end lost 1 base, the J end lost 3 bases, and 10 bases lay between the germline ends. CDR3 residues: CASSLSTGIYEQYF. The DNA for the CDR3 is TGTGCCAGCAGCTTAAGTACAGGGATCTACGAGCAGTACTTC. The full variable domain, in which reference TRBV7-3 and TRBJ2-7 provide the parts outside the CDR3, is GAGVSQTPSNKVTEKGKYVELRCDPISGHTALYWYRQSLGQGPEFLIYFQGTGAADDSGLPNDRFFAVRPEGSVSTLKIQRTERGDSAVYLCASSLSTGIYEQYFGPGTRLTVT.

The chain employs TRBV19 and TRBJ2-4; TRBD1 might be the D (6 bases). CDR3 length: 14 residues. V shed 5 bases and J shed 2 bases, with 10 bases lying between them. Germline CDR1 LNHDA, CDR2 SQIVND (reference sequence). The CDR3 loop reads CASSARGPKNIQYF. The CDR3 DNA sequence: TGTGCCAGTAGTGCCAGGGGCCCCAAAAACATTCAGTACTTC. Drawing the rest from reference TRBV19 and TRBJ2-4, the complete variable domain is DGGITQSPKYLFRKEGQNVTLSCEQNLNHDAMYWYRQDPGQGLRLIYYSQIVNDFQKGDIAEGYSVSREKKESFPLTVTSAQKNPTAFYLCASSARGPKNIQYFGAGTRLSVL.

This clonotype was seen more than once but under ten times. V and J are TRBV19 and TRBJ1-1; D uncertain. V dropped 0 bases and J dropped 4 bases, with 12 bases sitting between them. The CDR3 is made up of 15 amino acids. Germline CDR1 is LNHDA and CDR2 is SQIVND (reference sequence). For the CDR3, the DNA is TGTGCCAGTAGTATAGATCCCACTGCGGCCACTGAAGCTTTCTTT. As protein: CASSIDPTAATEAFF.

This clonotype was seen more than once but under ten times. The V and J genes are TRBV28 and TRBJ2-7, with D perhaps being TRBD1 or TRBD2 (5 bases each). The length of the CDR3 is 14 residues. Trimming pared 2 bases from V and 2 bases from J, leaving 10 bases between. Germline V lookup: CDR1 MDHEN, CDR2 SYDVKM. Here the CDR3 DNA reads TGTGCCAGCAGTTTAGAGGGGATCACCTACGAGCAGTACTTC. Its protein is CASSLEGITYEQYF.

The chain is built from TRBV20-1 and TRBJ2-7; no clear D gene. V lost 4 bases to trimming and J lost 0 bases, with 7 bases between them. The CDR3 covers 12 residues. The germline V gene encodes CDR1 DFQATT and CDR2 SNEGSKA (reference sequence). The CDR3 region has the DNA TGCAGTGCTACCCGGCTCTCCTACGAGCAGTACTTC. Its protein is CSATRLSYEQYF.

This clonotype was seen more than once but under ten times. The V call is TRBV24-1, the J call TRBJ1-4; D is perhaps TRBD1 (5 bases). Per the germline V gene, CDR1 is KGHDR and CDR2 is SFDVKD. V lost 3 bases and J 8 bases, leaving 15 bases between the germline ends. The CDR3 length is 15 residues. The CDR3 sequence is CATSDNRDLGEKLFF. The CDR3 coding sequence is TGTGCCACCAGTGATAACCGGGACTTGGGAGAAAAACTGTTTTTT.

This chain connects TRBV14 to TRBJ1-2, with D uncertain. Trimming stripped 0 bases from V and 4 bases from J, with 12 bases between. Per the germline V gene, CDR1 is SGHDN and CDR2 is FVKESK. The CDR3 sequence is 15 residues long. The CDR3 region is CASSQEGGESYGYTF. The DNA of the CDR3 is TGTGCCAGCAGCCAAGAGGGCGGAGAAAGCTATGGCTACACCTTC.

At least ten counts were recorded for this clonotype. The chain carries TRBV19 and TRBJ1-1; D is perhaps TRBD1 (6 bases). The CDR3 contains 19 residues. The germline V gene has CDR1 LNHDA and CDR2 SQIVND (reference sequence). V lost 3 bases, J lost 5 bases, and 28 bases lay in between. CDR3 DNA sequence: TGTGCCAGTAGTATTCGAATACAGGGCCCTGGAGCGAGAGGGACTGAAGCTTTCTTT. Translated, it gives CASSIRIQGPGARGTEAFF.

The table lists this clonotype with a few counts. The gene calls are TRBV7-2 and TRBJ2-2, with 9 bases that match TRBD2. V lost 0 bases and J lost 5; bases outside the gene matches: 7. The CDR3 sequence is 17 residues long. CDR1 is SGHTA, CDR2 FQGNSA, per germline. Here the CDR3 reads CASSLASLAGWTGELFF. For the CDR3, the DNA is TGTGCCAGCAGCTTAGCTTCGCTAGCGGGATGGACCGGGGAGCTGTTTTTT.

The chain combines TRBV7-9 with TRBJ2-3, with D uncertain. V dropped 3 bases and J dropped 5 bases, with 12 bases sitting between them. The CDR3 runs 14 residues. Per the germline V gene, CDR1 is SEHNR and CDR2 is FQNEAQ (reference sequence). In DNA form, the CDR3 reads TGTGCCAGCAGCTTGGGTGCGCAAGGAGATACGCAGTATTTT. Encoded protein: CASSLGAQGDTQYF.

The chain couples TRBV6-8 to TRBJ1-2, with D perhaps TRBD1 (5 bases). Trimming removed 6 bases from V and 3 bases from J, with 11 bases in between. The CDR3 loop spans 13 amino acids. Germline V gene sequence: CDR1 MNHGY, CDR2 SAAAGT. The CDR3 protein is CASRPQDYYGYTF. The CDR3 DNA follows: TGTGCCAGCAGACCACAGGACTACTATGGCTACACCTTC.

This clonotype has a handful of counts. This chain connects TRBV6-1 to TRBJ1-1, with unresolved D. There are 15 residues in the CDR3. V dropped 8 bases and J dropped 0 bases, with 16 bases sitting between them. Germline loops: CDR1 MNHNS, CDR2 SASEGT. The CDR3 protein is CASLQTAYMNTEAFF. The CDR3 bases are TGTGCCAGCCTTCAAACGGCTTACATGAACACTGAAGCTTTCTTT.

This clonotype was recorded a few times. V gene TRBV28 combines with J gene TRBJ2-5; TRBD1 might be the D (5 bases). The CDR3 loop spans 15 amino acids. The V gene lost 4 bases and the J gene lost 2 bases, with 14 bases spanning the gap. CDR1 and CDR2 from the germline V gene are MDHEN and SYDVKM. The CDR3 DNA sequence: TGTGCCAGCAGTTACAGCCGAGACAGACAAGAGACCCAGTACTTC. Residues: CASSYSRDRQETQYF. Complete variable domain (other parts from reference TRBV28 and TRBJ2-5): DVKVTQSSRYLVKRTGEKVFLECVQDMDHENMFWYRQDPGLGLRLIYFSYDVKMKEKGDIPEGYSVSREKKERFSLILESASTNQTSMYLCASSYSRDRQETQYFGPGTRLLVL.

J is TRBJ1-5 and V is TRBV4-3; 8 bases are shared with TRBD1. There are 15 residues in the CDR3. Unmatched junction bases numbered 1, after V lost 0 bases and J lost 3 bases. Per the germline V gene, CDR1 is LGHNA and CDR2 is YSLEER. CDR3 region: CASSQEDRANQPQHF. The CDR3 bases are TGCGCCAGCAGCCAAGAGGACAGGGCCAATCAGCCCCAGCATTTT.

This clonotype was recorded many times. In DNA form, the CDR3 reads TGTGCCAGCAGCTCCGACTGGGGGTTTAATTCACCCCTCCACTTT. Its translation is CASSSDWGFNSPLHF. The chain combines TRBV7-8 with TRBJ1-6, with D perhaps matching TRBD1 (5 bases). This CDR3 comprises 15 residues. V was pared by 4 bases and J by 6 bases, with 13 bases between. Germline V lookup: CDR1 SGHVS, CDR2 FQNEAQ.

This clonotype occurred a few times. This rearrangement joins TRBV28 to TRBJ2-6; either TRBD1 or TRBD2 may fit D (5 bases each). This CDR3 is 17 amino acids long. Germline-derived CDR1 and CDR2 are MDHEN and SYDVKM. Between the trimmed V and J ends, which lost 3 bases and 0 bases, there was a span of 12 bases. The CDR3: CASSLGRRFSGANVLTF. The CDR3 DNA sequence: TGTGCCAGCAGTTTGGGGCGGAGGTTCTCTGGGGCCAACGTCCTGACTTTC.

The chain joins TRBV2 to TRBJ1-2; D perhaps matches TRBD1 (5 bases). Trimming cost V 7 bases and J 5 bases, with 26 bases left between them. The length of the CDR3 is 17 residues. Germline V gene data show CDR1 as SNHLY and CDR2 as FYNNEI. Here the CDR3 reads CASTPGVGPLGTYGYTF. CDR3 nucleotide sequence: TGTGCCAGCACCCCGGGTGTCGGGCCACTAGGGACTTATGGCTACACCTTC.

The gene calls are TRBV18 and TRBJ2-1; a weak D match, TRBD2 (5 bases). Germline CDR1 reads KGHSH; CDR2 reads LQKENI. The ends were cut back, 3 bases at V and 9 bases at J, with 12 bases in the middle. CDR3 length: 13 residues. In DNA, the CDR3 is TGTGCCAGCTCACCGTCGACTAACCGTGAGCAGTTCTTC. Translation gives CASSPSTNREQFF.

This chain uses TRBV9 with TRBJ1-5; 8 nucleotides agree with TRBD1. This CDR3 is built from 14 residues. CDR1 SGDLS and CDR2 YYNGEE come from the germline V gene. J lost 7 bases, V lost 3 bases, and 6 bases had no gene match. The CDR3 sequence: CASSGTGNDQPQHF. The CDR3, as DNA: TGTGCCAGCAGCGGGACAGGGAACGACCAGCCCCAGCATTTT.

V gene TRBV28 combines with J gene TRBJ2-1, with TRBD1 identical over 8 bases. Per the germline V gene, CDR1 is MDHEN and CDR2 is SYDVKM. V lost 8 bases, J lost 8 bases, and 38 bases stayed unmatched. This CDR3 has 23 amino acids. CDR3 amino acids: CASEKEKKITPDFAPTGDYEQFF. The CDR3 DNA follows: TGTGCCAGCGAAAAGGAGAAGAAAATTACCCCGGACTTCGCTCCGACAGGGGATTATGAGCAGTTCTTC.

A single count supports this clonotype. Being one base from a much bigger clone, this may be a read error. V gene TRBV7-2 combines with J gene TRBJ2-1; TRBD2 might be the D (6 bases). In germline, CDR1 is SGHTA, CDR2 FQGNSA. CDR3 length: 15 amino acids. The CDR3 coding sequence is TGTGCCAGCGGCTTAAGTCCTAGCGAGAACAATGAGCAGTTCTTC. It codes for CASGLSPSENNEQFF.

This clonotype has only a few counts. The gene calls are TRBV7-2 and TRBJ2-7; 7 bases fit TRBD2. The CDR3 runs to 14 residues. Unmatched junction bases numbered 8, after V lost 4 bases and J lost 5 bases. The germline CDR1 and CDR2 sequences are SGHTA and FQGNSA. CDR3 sequence reads: CASSSGGLVDEQYF. The CDR3 DNA sequence: TGTGCCAGCAGCTCCGGAGGACTAGTCGACGAGCAGTACTTC.

The chain links TRBV19 to TRBJ2-7; D perhaps matches TRBD1 (6 bases). Germline V gene lookup returns CDR1 LNHDA and CDR2 SQIVND (reference sequence). This CDR3 region has 14 residues. The V end lost 8 bases, the J end lost 2 bases, and 16 bases lay between the germline ends. The CDR3: CASSKTDSTYEQYF. The CDR3 DNA reads as TGTGCCAGTTCTAAAACGGACAGTACCTACGAGCAGTACTTC.

A few counts support this clonotype. The V call is TRBV7-9, the J call TRBJ1-3; no firm D call. V was cut by 3 bases and J by 8 bases, with 11 bases left in between. The CDR3 runs 13 residues. Germline CDR1 and CDR2: SEHNR and FQNEAQ (reference sequence). CDR3 nucleotides: TGTGCCAGCAGCTTGACCATCGGGGACACCATATATTTT. Translating gives CASSLTIGDTIYF.

The V gene is TRBV12-3 or TRBV12-4, the J gene TRBJ1-2, with D tentatively TRBD1 (5 bases). Trimming removed 5 bases at V and 3 bases at J, with 13 bases between. The CDR3 extends over 14 amino acids. The CDR3 region has the DNA TGTGCCAGCAGTACCCCCGACAGACACTATGGCTACACCTTC. Protein sequence: CASSTPDRHYGYTF.

This clonotype is a singleton in its sample. This chain uses TRBV15 with TRBJ2-7; perhaps TRBD1 as D (6 bases). CDR3 size: 15 residues. Trimming took 0 bases from V and 4 from J, leaving 13 bases between them. Germline V CDR1 and CDR2: LNHNV, YYDKDF (reference sequence). The CDR3 loop is CATSRDRDTRYEQYF. The CDR3 region has the DNA TGTGCCACCAGCAGAGATCGGGACACCCGTTACGAGCAGTACTTC.

The chain uses TRBV6-5 and TRBJ1-3; D is unclear. V was pared by 0 bases and J by 8 bases, with 8 bases between. The CDR3 runs 13 residues. In germline, CDR1 is MNHEY, CDR2 SVGAGI. The CDR3 protein is CASSYSSRDTIYF. The CDR3, as DNA: TGTGCCAGCAGTTACTCGTCGCGTGACACCATATATTTT.

This chain uses TRBV12-3 or TRBV12-4 with TRBJ1-2; D is uncertain. V lost 1 base to trimming and J lost 3 bases, with 12 bases between them. The CDR3 is 15 residues long. CDR3 in DNA: TGTGCCAGCAGTTTAGGGGCCGGGCTGGACTATGGCTACACCTTC. Its translation: CASSLGAGLDYGYTF.

This clonotype was found a few times. The CDR3 spells CASSRRTEEAFF. For the CDR3, the DNA is TGTGCCAGCAGTCGAAGGACCGAGGAAGCTTTCTTT. The chain employs TRBV5-6 and TRBJ1-1; D remains unclear. Germline lookup yields CDR1 SGHDT and CDR2 YYEEEE. Trimming took off 5 bases at V and 8 bases at J, with 13 bases between the two ends. The CDR3 has 12 residues. The variable domain in full, completed from reference TRBV5-6 and TRBJ1-1, reads DAGVTQSPTHLIKTRGQQVTLRCSPKSGHDTVSWYQQALGQGPQFIFQYYEEEERQRGNFPDRFSGHQFPNYSSELNVNALLLGDSALYLCASSRRTEEAFFGQGTRLTVV.

The J gene is TRBJ1-1, the V gene TRBV19, with D uncertain. The CDR3 runs to 11 residues. V was cut by 6 bases and J by 4 bases, with 6 bases left in between. From germline, CDR1 is LNHDA and CDR2 SQIVND (reference sequence). The DNA for the CDR3 is TGTGCCAGTAGAGCGTTCACTGAAGCTTTCTTT. It is translated as CASRAFTEAFF.

This clonotype was seen a handful of times. The chain is built from TRBV3-1 and TRBJ2-7; 8 bases map to TRBD2. This CDR3 is 15 amino acids long. The trim removed 0 bases at V and 4 bases at J, leaving 5 bases unmatched. Germline V gene sequence: CDR1 LGHDT, CDR2 YNNKEL (reference sequence). The CDR3 reads CASSQEWAGGYEQYF. CDR3 nucleotides: TGTGCCAGCAGCCAAGAATGGGCGGGAGGTTACGAGCAGTACTTC.

This clonotype was seen a few times. The chain has TRBV6-5 and TRBJ1-1; D gene uncertain. The CDR3 sequence is 14 residues long. Trimming took off 5 bases at V and 1 base at J, with 11 bases between the two ends. In germline, CDR1 is MNHEY, CDR2 SVGAGI. The CDR3 is CASSPGVANTEAFF. In DNA, the CDR3 is TGTGCCAGCAGTCCCGGAGTCGCGAACACTGAAGCTTTCTTT.